These 21 T cell receptor beta chains originate from one sample sequenced in a study of CD8+CD57+ T cells in acquired aplastic anemia. Profiling of TCR beta VDJ combinations and CDR3 sequences used genomic DNA as template. MiXCR was run by TCRdb on the reads, yielding one entry per CDR3 protein. The table has approximately 220,000 distinct CDR3 sequences, 47% seen once; the top ten hold over 7.5%. Individuals selected for sequencing had exhibited CD8+CD57+ cell expansion on flow cytometry. The specimen was sorted CD4+, CD8+, or CD8+CD57+ T cells (not recorded which) from PBMCs. Receptors originate from a human donor with aplastic anemia.

The sample holds a few counts of this clonotype. One end of the junction does not line up with germline, which may come from a read error. The chain couples TRBV6-4 to TRBJ1-1, with D possibly being TRBD1 (6 bases). The germline V gene has CDR1 MRHNA and CDR2 SNTAGT. The CDR3 length is 17 residues. CDR3 region: CASSYSILEGGNTEAFF. In DNA, the CDR3 is TGTGCCAGCAGTTACTCGATTTTGGAGGGGGGAAACACTGAAGCTTTCTTT.

The chain employs TRBV10-3 and TRBJ1-1, with TRBD1 matching 8 bases. V trimming: 10 bases; J trimming: 1 base; junction bases outside the gene matches: 5. Germline V gene lookup returns CDR1 ENHRY and CDR2 SYGVKD. The CDR3 runs 13 residues. CDR3: CATETGENTEAFF. As DNA, the CDR3 is TGTGCCACCGAGACAGGGGAGAACACTGAAGCTTTCTTT.

V is TRBV12-3 or TRBV12-4 and J is TRBJ2-5; 13 bases match TRBD2. This CDR3 is 15 amino acids long. The V gene end was trimmed by 6 bases and the J gene end by 6 bases; junction bases not matched to a gene: 7. DNA for the CDR3: TGTGCCAGCAGCAGTACTAGCGGGGGGGCCCAGACCCAGTACTTC. It codes for CASSSTSGGAQTQYF.

The chain is built from TRBV24-1 and TRBJ2-1; either TRBD1 or TRBD2 may supply D (5 bases each). CDR1 KGHDR and CDR2 SFDVKD come from the germline V gene. CDR3 length: 14 amino acids. V was shortened by 5 bases and J by 1 base, with 8 bases between the two germline ends. CDR3 amino acids: CATSGGPSYNEQFF. Written as DNA, the CDR3 is TGTGCCACCAGTGGGGGACCTTCCTACAATGAGCAGTTCTTC.

In its sample, this clonotype was seen once. Without the conserved terminal phenylalanine or tryptophan, this CDR3 likely stems from a read error. It is unclear where the CDR3 begins or ends on the DNA, so no DNA is shown, and the CDR3 is as TCRdb lists it. The V gene is TRBV5-1, the J gene TRBJ1-4. Looked up from germline, CDR1 is SGHRS and CDR2 is YFSETQ. Counting both end residues, the CDR3 totals 9 amino acids. This CDR3 is CASSQRLAG.

The rearrangement uses TRBV11-2 and TRBJ1-1; D remains ambiguous. The germline CDR1 and CDR2 sequences are SGHAT and FQNNGV. The CDR3 length is 13 residues. V was cut by 5 bases and J by 8 bases, with 15 bases left in between. The CDR3 loop is CASSAPSGIEAFF. In DNA, the CDR3 is TGTGCCAGCAGCGCCCCATCGGGGATCGAAGCTTTCTTT.

J is TRBJ1-2 and V is TRBV29-1; D is possibly TRBD1 (6 bases). Germline loops: CDR1 SQVTM, CDR2 ANQGSEA. CDR3 length: 13 amino acids. The V end was cut by 5 bases, the J end by 4 bases, with 14 bases between. The CDR3 protein is CSVTTGPLYGYTF. Here the CDR3 DNA reads TGCAGCGTTACGACAGGACCTCTCTATGGCTACACCTTC.

The V call is TRBV7-3, the J call TRBJ2-5, with D possibly being TRBD1 (5 bases). This CDR3 has 14 residues. V was cut by 2 bases and J by 2 bases, with 9 bases left in between. CDR1 and CDR2 from the germline V gene are SGHTA and FQGTGA. The CDR3: CASSLSGIQETQYF. The DNA for the CDR3 is TGTGCCAGCAGCTTATCAGGGATACAAGAGACCCAGTACTTC.

The rearrangement joins TRBV20-1 to TRBJ1-5; the D is unclear. This CDR3 comprises 14 residues. Germline V gene lookup returns CDR1 DFQATT and CDR2 SNEGSKA (reference sequence). Trimming shortened V by 6 bases and J by 4 bases, and 16 bases separated the two germline ends. Here the CDR3 reads CSASSGVGNQPQHF. The CDR3 bases are TGCAGTGCCAGCAGTGGGGTAGGGAATCAGCCCCAGCATTTT.

This clonotype was detected a few times. This chain uses TRBV24-1 with TRBJ2-1; 9 nucleotides align to TRBD2. The CDR3 runs to 17 residues. Germline-derived CDR1 and CDR2 are KGHDR and SFDVKD. J was trimmed by 3 bases and V by 2 bases; bases with no gene match: 7. In DNA, the CDR3 is TGTGCCACCAGTGATTCCCTCGGGACTAGCCGCTACAATGAGCAGTTCTTC. Translating it yields CATSDSLGTSRYNEQFF.

Only a few counts were recorded for this clonotype. The CDR3 spells CASNPPGRNKPQHF. DNA of the CDR3: TGTGCCAGCAATCCGCCTGGCAGGAATAAACCCCAGCATTTT. V usage is TRBV28 and J usage is TRBJ1-5; D gene uncertain. The CDR3 totals 14 residues. CDR1 and CDR2 from the germline V gene are MDHEN and SYDVKM. The V gene lost 7 bases and the J gene lost 10 bases, with 20 bases spanning the gap.

This clonotype was picked up many times. The V call is TRBV15, the J call TRBJ1-5, with 12 nucleotides matching TRBD1. V dropped 5 bases and J dropped 1; count of bases not matched to a gene: 3. The CDR3 loop spans 16 amino acids. CDR1 is LNHNV, CDR2 YYDKDF, per germline (reference sequence). This CDR3 is CATSSGQGASNQPQHF. The CDR3 DNA is TGTGCCACCAGCTCGGGACAGGGGGCAAGCAATCAGCCCCAGCATTTT.

The chain is built from TRBV2 and TRBJ2-7, with TRBD2 identical over 7 bases. Germline CDR1 is SNHLY and CDR2 is FYNNEI. The CDR3 covers 17 residues. The J segment lost 0 bases and the V segment lost 4 bases, leaving 12 bases of the junction unmatched. CDR3 sequence reads: CASSVLASGGLSYEQYF. The CDR3 DNA sequence: TGTGCCAGCAGTGTATTGGCTAGCGGAGGGCTCTCCTACGAGCAGTACTTC.

This clonotype was counted between two and nine times. This rearrangement joins TRBV2 to TRBJ1-2; D may be TRBD1 (5 bases). Trimming took 4 bases from V and 5 from J, leaving 17 bases between them. This CDR3 has 15 amino acids. Germline V CDR1 and CDR2: SNHLY, FYNNEI. CDR3 amino acids: CASSAGVREGYGYTF. The DNA of the CDR3 is TGTGCCAGCAGTGCGGGCGTCAGGGAGGGTTATGGCTACACCTTC.

This clonotype showed up many times. The rearrangement joins TRBV4-1 to TRBJ2-7; D uncertain. The CDR3 runs to 15 residues. V lost 0 bases and J lost 1, with 10 bases in between. Germline lookup yields CDR1 MGHRA and CDR2 YSYEKL. For the CDR3, the DNA is TGCGCCAGCAGCCAAGATTTCCATCCTTCCTACGAGCAGTACTTC. Translating it yields CASSQDFHPSYEQYF.

The rearrangement links TRBV29-1 to TRBJ2-3, with TRBD2 matching over 10 bases. The CDR3 runs 13 residues. Germline V gene sequence: CDR1 SQVTM, CDR2 ANQGSEA. The V and J ends lost 7 bases and 0 bases, in that order; junction bases with no gene match: 1. CDR3 bases: TGCAGCGGACTAGCGGGTAGCACAGATACGCAGTATTTT. Its protein product is CSGLAGSTDTQYF.

This clonotype was seen ten or more times. The V call is TRBV15, the J call TRBJ2-7, with TRBD1 as a possible D gene (5 bases). Trimming left V 0 bases short and J 5 bases short, with 11 bases between. In germline, CDR1 is LNHNV, CDR2 YYDKDF (reference sequence). The CDR3 is 14 residues long. CDR3 sequence reads: CATSRDRADHEQYF. The CDR3 coding sequence is TGTGCCACCAGCAGAGACAGGGCCGACCACGAGCAGTACTTC. The full variable domain, with the rest looked up from reference TRBV15 and TRBJ2-7, is DAMVIQNPRYQVTQFGKPVTLSCSQTLNHNVMYWYQQKSSQAPKLLFHYYDKDFNNEADTPDNFQSRRPNTSFCFLDIRSPGLGDTAMYLCATSRDRADHEQYFGPGTRLTVT.

The chain employs TRBV20-1 and TRBJ2-7; 15 bases fit TRBD2. The CDR3 extends over 14 amino acids. Trimming took 6 bases from V and 7 from J; bases not matched to a gene: 7. The germline V gene encodes CDR1 DFQATT and CDR2 SNEGSKA (reference sequence). CDR3 in DNA: TGCAGTGCCTGGACTAGCGGGGGGGCAAGGGAGCAGTACTTC. Amino acid sequence: CSAWTSGGAREQYF.

V and J are TRBV7-3 and TRBJ1-1; maybe TRBD1 (6 bases). Trimming removed 5 bases at V and 4 bases at J, with 20 bases between. Per the germline V gene, CDR1 is SGHTA and CDR2 is FQGTGA. CDR3 length equals 16 residues. The CDR3 nucleotides are TGTGCCAGCAGCCTAAGGTATGACAGGTCCGGCACTGAAGCTTTCTTT. Amino acids: CASSLRYDRSGTEAFF.

The genes are TRBV25-1 and TRBJ1-1; D is ambiguous. This CDR3 comprises 14 residues. V dropped 1 base and J dropped 0 bases, with 6 bases sitting between them. Germline CDR1 MGHDK, CDR2 SYGVNS. The CDR3 DNA follows: TGTGCCAGCAGTGAATTTGGCTTGAACACTGAAGCTTTCTTT. It yields the protein CASSEFGLNTEAFF.

This clonotype was counted ten times or more. The chain combines TRBV6-5 with TRBJ1-2; a possible D gene is TRBD1 (5 bases). The CDR3 consists of 12 residues. Trimming cost V 6 bases and J 4 bases, with 9 bases left between them. Germline V CDR1 and CDR2: MNHEY, SVGAGI. CDR3 region: CASRRGRYGYTF. The CDR3 coding sequence is TGTGCCAGCAGGAGGGGCCGCTATGGCTACACCTTC.